The present entry profiles one T cell receptor beta chain with its context. The antigen this receptor binds is unknown. The junction shows a germline mismatch at one end, possibly a read error. The method was PCR. Sequenced using an Illumina HiSeq 2000. TCRdb reran the public reads through fastp at Q25 and MiXCR, keeping productive beta chains. Rows with one shared CDR3 protein collapse into an entry with the most common genes and DNA. The sample table records about 21,000 distinct CDR3 sequences; 36% of these occur just once. The ten largest account for 9% to 14% of the sample. From a lookup of the germline V gene (reference sequence), CDR1 and CDR2 are SSHAT and FNYEAQ. Including cysteine and phenylalanine, the CDR3 has 13 amino acids. Just the 39-base CDR3 DNA is kept, in frame starting at base 1. The data derive from a study of tumor-infiltrating lymphocytes in oesophageal squamous cell carcinoma listed by TCRdb under 2016.

Sequencing input: esophageal tumor tissue. The chain links TRBV7-7 with TRBJ2-1; TRBD2 might be the D gene, on 5 matching bases. The end of the DNA is better explained by TRBJ2-5, so the J call may be wrong. The clonotype comes from a male donor with esophageal squamous cell carcinoma. The CDR3 protein sequence reads: CASSLTRGETQYF. The nucleotides read TGTGCTAGCAGCTTAACCCGAGGGGAGACCCAGTACTTC.